These 21 T cell receptor beta chains originate from one sample sequenced in a study of cytomegalovirus exposure and HLA in healthy donors. 13 Jbeta primers and 60 Vbeta primers were used for the PCR. Assay: immunoSEQ multiplex PCR; the TCRdb copy retains only in-frame clones and omits some. The sample records some 110,000 clones, approximately 79% being singletons. Sequenced input: PBMCs. The receptor source for this set is a man aged 25 to 45 in good health and CMV-seropositive.

The V and J genes are TRBV5-4 and TRBJ2-1; a weak D match, TRBD2 (5 bases). Germline lookup yields CDR1 SGHNT and CDR2 YYREEE (reference sequence). CDR3 size: 12 residues. Trimming pared 5 bases from V and 14 bases from J, leaving 17 bases between. CDR3 coding DNA: TGTGCCAGCAGTTACTTAGCGAATAAGGAGTTCTTC. Translation: CASSYLANKEFF.

The rearrangement uses TRBV2 and TRBJ1-1; 11 bases map to TRBD1. The length of the CDR3 is 12 residues. The V gene's germline CDR1 is SNHLY and CDR2 FYNNEI. The V gene end was trimmed by 11 bases and the J gene end by 10 bases; junction bases not matched to a gene: 9. The DNA of the CDR3 is TGTGCCGGCGGACAGGGGGCCGGTGGAGCTTTCTTT. This codes for CAGGQGAGGAFF.

V and J are TRBV5-1 and TRBJ1-5, with TRBD1 as a possible D gene (6 bases). The germline gives CDR1 SGHRS, CDR2 YFSETQ. This CDR3 has 14 amino acids. Trimming left V 0 bases short and J 6 bases short, with 10 bases between. CDR3 sequence: CASSLGARGQPQHF. CDR3 sequence (DNA): TGCGCCAGCAGCTTGGGAGCCAGGGGTCAGCCCCAGCATTTT.

J is TRBJ2-3 and V is TRBV5-4, with 15 bases fitting TRBD2. V dropped 4 bases and J dropped 2; count of bases not matched to a gene: 8. CDR1 and CDR2 (germline): SGHNT, YYREEE (reference sequence). The CDR3 spans 18 residues. The CDR3 region has the DNA TGTGCCAGCAGCGGGGGACTAGCGGGGGGTTCTTACACAGATACGCAGTATTTT. Protein sequence: CASSGGLAGGSYTDTQYF.

V gene TRBV2 combines with J gene TRBJ2-1; no clear D. CDR1 and CDR2 (germline): SNHLY, FYNNEI. This CDR3 is 11 amino acids long. V gave up 7 bases and J gave up 5 bases, with 6 bases separating them. The CDR3 loop reads CASTANNEQFF. The DNA of the CDR3 is TGTGCCAGCACTGCTAACAATGAGCAGTTCTTC.

This chain connects TRBV15 to TRBJ1-2; 10 bases match TRBD1. This CDR3 has 18 amino acids. Germline CDR1 reads LNHNV; CDR2 reads YYDKDF (reference sequence). V lost 0 bases to trimming and J lost 8 bases; unmatched junction nucleotides: 15. The DNA of the CDR3 is TGTGCCACCAGCAGAGAACCCCCGGGACAGGGGTCTTCTTGGGGCTACACCTTC. This gives the protein CATSREPPGQGSSWGYTF.

This chain's CDR3 is CATSRVDGSPTDTQYF. The CDR3 region has the DNA TGTGCCACCAGCAGGGTGGACGGGAGTCCGACAGATACGCAGTATTTT. J is TRBJ2-3 and V is TRBV15; a possible D gene is TRBD2 (6 bases). The CDR3 extends over 16 amino acids. Germline CDR1 LNHNV, CDR2 YYDKDF (reference sequence). Trimming shortened V by 3 bases and J by 3 bases, and 16 bases separated the two germline ends.

The chain employs TRBV4-1 and TRBJ1-2, with no clear D. Trimming removed 0 bases at V and 3 bases at J, with 8 bases between. CDR1 is MGHRA, CDR2 YSYEKL, per germline. CDR3 size: 14 residues. CDR3 sequence reads: CASSQEAADYGYTF. CDR3 DNA sequence: TGCGCCAGCAGCCAAGAGGCGGCGGACTATGGCTACACCTTC.

The V gene is TRBV7-5, the J gene TRBJ1-1; TRBD1 reflects the table's D call only, with no check against the DNA. TRBV7-5 is termed a pseudogene. The CDR3 covers 17 residues. CDR3 sequence reads: CARSLGRQGEYPVGAFF. DNA of the CDR3: TGTGCCAGAAGCTTAGGGCGACAGGGGGAGTATCCGGTTGGAGCTTTCTTT.

The rearrangement links TRBV5-1 to TRBJ2-4, with 8 bases fitting TRBD2. The CDR3 contains 16 residues. Germline V gene lookup returns CDR1 SGHRS and CDR2 YFSETQ. V dropped 0 bases and J dropped 2; count of bases not matched to a gene: 4. This CDR3 is CASSLAGGGTKNIQYF. The CDR3 nucleotides read TGCGCCAGCAGCTTGGCCGGGGGGGGAACCAAAAACATTCAGTACTTC.

This chain uses TRBV5-8 with TRBJ1-2; TRBD1 matches 10 bases. The J segment lost 5 bases and the V segment lost 2 bases, leaving 9 bases of the junction unmatched. This CDR3 region has 16 residues. CDR1 is SGHTS, CDR2 YDEGEE, per germline. The DNA of the CDR3 is TGTGCCAGCAGCTTCACCGGGACAGGGGTGGGGTATGGCTACACCTTC. The encoded protein is CASSFTGTGVGYGYTF.

This sequence joins TRBV2 and TRBJ2-7; perhaps TRBD2 as D (5 bases). This CDR3 has 14 amino acids. The V and J ends lost 6 bases and 0 bases respectively, with 12 bases between them. Germline V gene lookup returns CDR1 SNHLY and CDR2 FYNNEI. The CDR3 sequence is CASRGGWSSYEQYF. The DNA of the CDR3 is TGTGCCAGCAGGGGCGGGTGGAGCTCCTACGAGCAGTACTTC. Supplemented by reference TRBV2 and TRBJ2-7, the full variable domain reads EPEVTQTPSHQVTQMGQEVILRCVPISNHLYFYWYRQILGQKVEFLVSFYNNEISEKSEIFDDQFSVERPDGSNFTLKIRSTKLEDSAMYFCASRGGWSSYEQYFGPGTRLTVT.

The genes are TRBV15 and TRBJ1-1; possibly TRBD1 for D (6 bases). With 0 bases removed from V and 1 base from J, the gap between germline ends came to 12 bases. Per the germline V gene, CDR1 is LNHNV and CDR2 is YYDKDF (reference sequence). The CDR3 has 16 residues. CDR3 nucleotide sequence: TGTGCCACCAGCAGAGATGAAGGACAGCAGAACACTGAAGCTTTCTTT. This sequence encodes CATSRDEGQQNTEAFF.

This chain links TRBV10-3 with TRBJ2-5; D perhaps matches TRBD1 (6 bases). Deletions cut 0 bases from V and 2 bases from J, with 7 bases between. The CDR3 extends over 14 amino acids. Germline V lookup: CDR1 ENHRY, CDR2 SYGVKD. DNA for the CDR3: TGTGCCATCAGTGAGTCTAGGGGGCAAGAGACCCAGTACTTC. It encodes CAISESRGQETQYF.

This clone was observed a single time. This rearrangement joins TRBV30 to TRBJ2-5, with TRBD2 matching over 7 bases. This CDR3 region has 16 residues. V lost 3 bases to trimming and J lost 2 bases; unmatched junction nucleotides: 12. Germline V gene lookup returns CDR1 GTSNPN and CDR2 SVGIG (reference sequence). The CDR3 DNA is TGTGCCTGGAGCTACGGGGCCCCAGCGGGGCAAGAGACCCAGTACTTC. Protein product: CAWSYGAPAGQETQYF.

The J gene is TRBJ1-2, the V gene TRBV10-2; D is undetermined. CDR3 size: 15 residues. V was shortened by 0 bases and J by 6 bases, with 14 bases between the two germline ends. CDR1 is WSHSY, CDR2 SAAADI, per germline. CDR3: CASSESWLGGNGYTF. CDR3 DNA: TGCGCCAGCAGTGAGTCTTGGTTGGGAGGTAATGGCTACACCTTC.

This clone has just one count. The rearrangement uses TRBV6-1 and TRBJ1-1; 8 bases align to TRBD1. Germline loops: CDR1 MNHNS, CDR2 SASEGT. The junction had 1 base not matched to a gene; V was cut back by 4 bases and J by 3 bases. CDR3 size: 13 residues. The CDR3 loop is CASSGQGYTEAFF. CDR3 nucleotides: TGTGCCAGCAGTGGACAGGGGTACACTGAAGCTTTCTTT.

This clone was seen a few times. V gene TRBV2 combines with J gene TRBJ1-1; 7 nucleotides line up with TRBD1. V shed 7 bases, J shed 8 bases, and the junction held 10 bases outside the gene matches. There are 13 residues in the CDR3. CDR1 and CDR2 (germline): SNHLY, FYNNEI. CDR3 sequence: CASMEGAAGEAFF. The CDR3 region has the DNA TGTGCCAGCATGGAGGGGGCGGCGGGAGAAGCTTTCTTT.

V is TRBV4-2 and J is TRBJ2-1; the match to TRBD2 covers 8 bases. The length of the CDR3 is 18 residues. Per the germline V gene, CDR1 is LGHNA and CDR2 is YNFKEQ. With V trimmed by 0 bases and J by 2 bases, 9 bases remained unmatched. The CDR3 DNA is TGTGCCAGCAGCCAAGATTTCGCGGCGCGGGGGGCCTACAATGAGCAGTTCTTC. As protein: CASSQDFAARGAYNEQFF.

The chain carries TRBV9 and TRBJ1-1, with D possibly being TRBD1 (5 bases). The CDR3 length is 15 residues. The V gene's germline CDR1 is SGDLS and CDR2 YYNGEE. The V end lost 3 bases, the J end lost 1 base, and 13 bases lay between the germline ends. The CDR3 region has the DNA TGTGCCAGCAGCGGACCGGGACTGCAGAACACTGAAGCTTTCTTT. Protein product: CASSGPGLQNTEAFF.

The count of this clone is one. J is TRBJ2-6 and V is TRBV6-5, with D possibly matching TRBD1 (5 bases). The germline CDR1 and CDR2 sequences are MNHEY and SVGAGI. CDR3 length: 15 amino acids. Trimming pared 8 bases from V and 1 base from J, leaving 12 bases between. CDR3 DNA: TGTGCCAGCCAAACTCACAGGTCTGGGGCCAACGTCCTGACTTTC. This gives the protein CASQTHRSGANVLTF.